This T cell receptor (beta chain) is from a study of blood T cells in healthy people across ages. Sample-barcoded 5' priming and a J-beta primer mix drove a second PCR of about 6 to 12 cycles. A tag from a template-switch adaptor with 12 random nucleotides marked each cDNA molecule. TCRdb re-derived calls from the 5' RACE reads in MiXCR, one entry per CDR3 protein. In the table there are roughly 900,000 distinct CDR3 sequences, around 30% of which are singletons. Ten or more counts support this clonotype. As yet, its antigen is unknown. Overall study results and limits: Long-lived donors exceeded aged donors in naive CD4+ cells and diversity.

This receptor was taken from an elderly woman in good health. Sample: blood.

The CDR3 here is CASRAPASGGNEQFF. The CDR3 DNA reads as TGTGCCAGCAGGGCCCCGGCTAGCGGGGGTAATGAGCAGTTCTTC. This chain connects TRBV6-2 or TRBV6-3 to TRBJ2-1, with 10 positions matching TRBD2. From germline, CDR1 is MNHEY and CDR2 SVGEGT. V lost 6 bases and J lost 7; bases outside the gene matches: 9. The CDR3 extends over 15 amino acids.